A single sample is the source of the 21 T cell receptor beta chains below, sequenced in a study of T cell changes during pregnancy in multiple sclerosis. TCRdb's table, derived via immunoSEQ multiplex PCR, lists solely in-frame clones and lacks some. The sample holds around 60,000 clones, about 90% seen once. The specimen comprised CD4+ T cells from peripheral blood mononuclear cells, sampled after pregnancy. Receptor source: a female donor in good health, enrolled as a control in a pregnancy study.

The rearrangement joins TRBV9 to TRBJ1-1; maybe TRBD1 (6 bases). The CDR3 contains 13 residues. Germline-derived CDR1 and CDR2 are SGDLS and YYNGEE. Trimming took 3 bases from V and 11 from J, leaving 17 bases between them. The CDR3 sequence is CASSGQVQRQAFF. The CDR3, as DNA: TGTGCCAGCAGCGGACAGGTCCAACGACAGGCTTTCTTT.

The chain joins TRBV4-1 to TRBJ1-5; possible D gene TRBD1, 5 bases. CDR1 and CDR2 (germline): MGHRA, YSYEKL. CDR3 length equals 15 residues. V was trimmed by 3 bases and J by 4 bases, leaving 13 bases between them. Here the CDR3 DNA reads TGCGCCAGCAGCCAGCTGGGACTCCCGAATCAGCCCCAGCATTTT. Its protein product is CASSQLGLPNQPQHF.

The rearrangement uses TRBV6-6 and TRBJ1-1, with 7 positions matching TRBD1. The CDR3 runs to 13 residues. Germline V CDR1 and CDR2: MNHNY, SVGAGI (reference sequence). The V and J ends lost 4 bases and 3 bases, in that order; junction bases with no gene match: 2. CDR3 DNA sequence: TGTGCCAGCAGTTTCACAGGGGACACTGAAGCTTTCTTT. This codes for CASSFTGDTEAFF.

The V call is TRBV7-3, the J call TRBJ2-7; TRBD2 agrees at 10 bases. CDR3 length equals 14 residues. The germline V gene has CDR1 SGHTA and CDR2 FQGTGA. V was clipped by 3 bases and J by 6 bases; unmatched bases: 5. CDR3 in amino acids: CASSLSGGASEQYF. DNA for the CDR3: TGTGCCAGCAGCTTGAGCGGGGGGGCCTCCGAGCAGTACTTC.

The genes are TRBV11-3 and TRBJ1-4; D might be TRBD1 (6 bases). The germline CDR1 and CDR2 sequences are SGHNT and YENEEA. There are 14 residues in the CDR3. Trimming removed 4 bases at V and 10 bases at J, with 16 bases between. The CDR3 DNA sequence: TGTGCCAGCAGCTCCGGACAGTCTTCGGGAAAACTGTTTTTT. As protein: CASSSGQSSGKLFF.

The chain joins TRBV21-1 to TRBJ1-4; the table names TRBD1, a call not compared with the DNA. TRBV21-1 is a known pseudogene. The CDR3 runs to 14 residues. The DNA for the CDR3 is TGTGCCAGCAGCAAAGCAAGGGTGGACAACAAACTGTTTTTT. This sequence encodes CASSKARVDNKLFF.

In regard to this clone: This CDR3 is also generated by other DNA sequences in the sample. The rearrangement links TRBV7-2 to TRBJ2-1; possible D gene TRBD2, 7 bases. Trimming left V 0 bases short and J 2 bases short, with 8 bases between. This CDR3 has 15 amino acids. Germline V gives CDR1 SGHTA, CDR2 FQGNSA. The CDR3: CASSLAGGPYNEQFF. CDR3 in DNA: TGTGCCAGCAGCTTAGCGGGGGGGCCCTACAATGAGCAGTTCTTC.

The chain links TRBV9 to TRBJ2-3; TRBD1 aligns across 11 bases. The CDR3 is made up of 16 amino acids. Germline V gene lookup returns CDR1 SGDLS and CDR2 YYNGEE. V trimming: 3 bases; J trimming: 0 bases; junction bases outside the gene matches: 3. CDR3 protein: CASSGGQGVSTDTQYF. The CDR3 coding sequence is TGTGCCAGCAGCGGGGGACAGGGGGTTAGCACAGATACGCAGTATTTT.

As regards this clone: Other DNA sequences in this sample translate to the same CDR3. This chain connects TRBV5-1 to TRBJ1-2; D is uncertain. V lost 0 bases, J lost 5 bases, and 5 bases lay in between. The CDR3 is 12 amino acids. The germline CDR1 and CDR2 sequences are SGHRS and YFSETQ. The CDR3 DNA is TGCGCCAGCAGCTTGGAACAGTATGGCTACACCTTC. It encodes CASSLEQYGYTF.

The gene calls are TRBV7-9 and TRBJ1-5; D unclear. V lost 0 bases and J lost 7, with 10 bases in between. CDR1 SEHNR and CDR2 FQNEAQ come from the germline V gene (reference sequence). The CDR3 extends over 14 amino acids. The CDR3, as DNA: TGTGCCAGCAGCTTAGCAACACACCCACAGCCCCAGCATTTT. Translating gives CASSLATHPQPQHF.

Only one count was recorded for this clone. J is TRBJ2-7 and V is TRBV18, with 7 nucleotides matching TRBD1. Trimming removed 4 bases from V and 7 bases from J; junction bases left unmatched: 1. The CDR3 extends over 11 amino acids. Germline V gene lookup returns CDR1 KGHSH and CDR2 LQKENI. The CDR3 coding sequence is TGTGCCAGCTCACTACAGGGGGAGCAGTACTTC. Protein product: CASSLQGEQYF.

This clone was detected only a few times. The rearrangement links TRBV6-1 to TRBJ2-1; a weak D match, TRBD2 (5 bases). Trimming shortened V by 0 bases and J by 10 bases, and 10 bases separated the two germline ends. Germline CDR1 is MNHNS and CDR2 is SASEGT. This CDR3 region has 13 residues. For the CDR3, the DNA is TGTGCCAGCAGTGAAGCCGGACTCCGCGAGCAGTTCTTC. It yields the protein CASSEAGLREQFF.

The chain joins TRBV6-1 to TRBJ2-2; 12 bases map to TRBD2. V gave up 4 bases and J gave up 1 base; unmatched junction bases: 4. Germline CDR1 is MNHNS and CDR2 is SASEGT. CDR3 length: 17 amino acids. Here the CDR3 DNA reads TGTGCCAGCAGTGTGACTAGCGGGGGAGGGAACACCGGGGAGCTGTTTTTT. Amino acids: CASSVTSGGGNTGELFF.

This sequence joins TRBV11-3 and TRBJ2-1, with 9 bases that match TRBD2. Looked up from germline, CDR1 is SGHNT and CDR2 is YENEEA. The CDR3 is 16 residues long. Trimming took 1 base from V and 6 from J; bases not matched to a gene: 7. CDR3 loop: CASSLAAQRGANEQFF. CDR3 DNA: TGTGCCAGCAGCTTAGCTGCCCAGCGGGGGGCCAATGAGCAGTTCTTC.

The V gene is TRBV27, the J gene TRBJ2-7, with D possibly TRBD1 on 5 matching bases. Germline loops: CDR1 MNHEY, CDR2 SMNVEV (reference sequence). The CDR3 runs 14 residues. With 8 bases removed from V and 3 bases from J, the gap between germline ends came to 17 bases. CDR3 residues: CASAVGHILYEQYF. DNA of the CDR3: TGTGCCAGCGCCGTCGGACATATACTCTACGAGCAGTACTTC.

The chain combines TRBV5-1 with TRBJ1-2; 8 bases are shared with TRBD1. In germline, CDR1 is SGHRS, CDR2 YFSETQ. The CDR3 is made up of 15 amino acids. With V trimmed by 4 bases and J by 3 bases, 8 bases remained unmatched. CDR3 protein: CASSTTGGKDYGYTF. Written as DNA, the CDR3 is TGCGCCAGCAGCACAACAGGGGGGAAGGACTATGGCTACACCTTC.

The chain couples TRBV19 to TRBJ1-6; D may be TRBD1 (6 bases). The CDR3 runs 13 residues. The V and J ends lost 3 bases and 10 bases respectively, with 10 bases between them. Germline V lookup: CDR1 LNHDA, CDR2 SQIVND (reference sequence). CDR3 region: CASSIPGASPLHF. In DNA form, the CDR3 reads TGTGCCAGTAGTATCCCAGGGGCGTCACCCCTCCACTTT.

V and J are TRBV5-1 and TRBJ1-2; 9 bases map to TRBD1. The length of the CDR3 is 15 residues. Per germline, CDR1 SGHRS and CDR2 YFSETQ. Trimming took 2 bases from V and 8 from J; bases not matched to a gene: 10. The DNA for the CDR3 is TGCGCCAGCAGCTTCGGGGGAACAGGGGGCGAGGGCTACACCTTC. This encodes CASSFGGTGGEGYTF.

The V call is TRBV19, the J call TRBJ2-7; 8 nucleotides line up with TRBD1. Trimming at V came to 3 bases and at J to 4 bases, leaving 2 bases not matched to a gene. Per the germline V gene, CDR1 is LNHDA and CDR2 is SQIVND (reference sequence). The CDR3 consists of 13 residues. CDR3 sequence: CASSIRQGYEQYF. Written as DNA, the CDR3 is TGTGCCAGTAGTATCCGACAGGGGTACGAGCAGTACTTC. Complete variable domain (other parts from reference TRBV19 and TRBJ2-7): DGGITQSPKYLFRKEGQNVTLSCEQNLNHDAMYWYRQDPGQGLRLIYYSQIVNDFQKGDIAEGYSVSREKKESFPLTVTSAQKNPTAFYLCASSIRQGYEQYFGPGTRLTVT.

The chain carries TRBV11-3 and TRBJ2-1; 14 bases are shared with TRBD2. The CDR3 extends over 18 amino acids. Germline lookup yields CDR1 SGHNT and CDR2 YENEEA. V lost 5 bases, J lost 0 bases, and 6 bases stayed unmatched. This chain's CDR3 is CASSPGTSGGISYNEQFF. CDR3 bases: TGTGCCAGCAGCCCCGGGACTAGCGGGGGCATCTCCTACAATGAGCAGTTCTTC. The variable domain in full, with the rest retrieved from reference TRBV11-3 and TRBJ2-1, is EAGVVQSPRYKIIEKKQPVAFWCNPISGHNTLYWYLQNLGQGPELLIRYENEEAVDDSQLPKDRFSAERLKGVDSTLKIQPAELGDSAVYLCASSPGTSGGISYNEQFFGPGTRLTVL.

V is TRBV7-2 and J is TRBJ1-5; D is ambiguous. Germline V gene data show CDR1 as SGHTA and CDR2 as FQGNSA. The CDR3 length is 14 residues. The germline V and J ends were trimmed by 6 bases and 0 bases, with 9 bases remaining between them. The CDR3 DNA follows: TGTGCCAGCAGTGCATTACTTAGCAATCAGCCCCAGCATTTT. This sequence encodes CASSALLSNQPQHF.